Presented here are 21 T cell receptor beta chains from one specimen sequenced in a study of T cells in Graves' hyperthyroidism and ophthalmopathy (dated by TCRdb to about 2019). The library was produced with multiplex PCR. Instrument on record: Illumina HiSeq 2000. Amplification of TCR beta CDR3 regions was carried out from RNA transcripts. For the first round of RT-PCR on the TCR CDR3, the HTBI primer set was used together with the Qiagen OneStep RT-PCR kit. The raw public reads went through TCRdb reprocessing: fastp at Q25, MiXCR clone calling, in-frame beta chains kept. Rows are combined by CDR3 protein, so each entry shows the most common genes and DNA. For this sample there are 350,000 or so distinct CDR3 sequences; 15% to 20% appear just once. Together, the top ten hold 49% of the sample. The specimen sequenced was blood. The receptor set was obtained from a woman in her fifties or sixties with Graves' hyperthyroidism.

The chain recombines TRBV20-1 with TRBJ2-1, with 8 bases that match TRBD2. Per the germline V gene, CDR1 is DFQATT and CDR2 is SNEGSKA (reference sequence). This CDR3 has 14 amino acids. Unmatched junction bases numbered 4, after V lost 4 bases and J lost 2 bases. The DNA for the CDR3 is TGCAGTGCTAAGAGCGGGAGACCCTACAATGAGCAGTTCTTC. It codes for CSAKSGRPYNEQFF.

This chain links TRBV7-6 with TRBJ2-3; D is possibly TRBD1 (5 bases). CDR1 is SGHVS and CDR2 is FNYEAQ in the germline V gene. The V end was cut by 2 bases, the J end by 3 bases, with 15 bases between. The length of the CDR3 is 16 residues. The CDR3 region is CASSLQPGQGTDTQYF. Here the CDR3 DNA reads TGTGCCAGCAGCTTACAACCTGGCCAGGGAACAGATACGCAGTATTTT.

The chain links TRBV6-4 to TRBJ2-2; D could derive from TRBD1 or TRBD2 (5 bases each). The CDR3 has 15 amino acids. Between the trimmed V and J ends, which lost 4 bases and 4 bases, there was a span of 13 bases. Germline lookup yields CDR1 MRHNA and CDR2 SNTAGT. CDR3: CASSVGPKGTGELFF. As DNA, the CDR3 is TGTGCCAGCAGTGTGGGACCGAAAGGCACCGGGGAGCTGTTTTTT.

This clonotype has at least ten counts. The gene calls are TRBV28 and TRBJ1-5; D is perhaps TRBD1 (5 bases). CDR1 and CDR2 from the germline V gene are MDHEN and SYDVKM. CDR3 length: 14 amino acids. V lost 6 bases to trimming and J lost 6 bases, with 15 bases between them. In nucleotides, the CDR3 is TGTGCCAGCAGCCCCGGGACGGGAGGTCAGCCCCAGCATTTT. This translates into CASSPGTGGQPQHF.

In regard to this clonotype: Since a much larger clone is just one base distant, this may be a read error. The V and J genes are TRBV6-5 and TRBJ1-1, with a tentative D call TRBD1 (5 bases). The CDR3 runs 16 residues. The germline V gene encodes CDR1 MNHEY and CDR2 SVGAGI. The CDR3 sequence: CASSYYSGTLNTEASF. In DNA form, the CDR3 reads TGTGCCAGCAGTTACTACTCCGGGACGTTGAACACTGAAGCTTCCTTT.

This clonotype appeared many times. The V and J genes are TRBV3-1 and TRBJ2-1; perhaps TRBD2 as D (6 bases). V was shortened by 4 bases and J by 6 bases, with 13 bases between the two germline ends. In germline, CDR1 is LGHDT, CDR2 YNNKEL (reference sequence). This CDR3 comprises 14 residues. The CDR3: CASSLQPGGNEQFF. Written as DNA, the CDR3 is TGTGCCAGCAGCCTACAACCCGGGGGCAATGAGCAGTTCTTC.

The chain couples TRBV29-1 to TRBJ2-1; TRBD2 matches at 8 bases. There are 16 residues in the CDR3. Germline V gives CDR1 SQVTM, CDR2 ANQGSEA. With V trimmed by 0 bases and J by 4 bases, 8 bases remained unmatched. The CDR3 protein is CSVEDYLAGIYNEQFF. CDR3 nucleotides: TGCAGCGTTGAAGACTATCTAGCGGGCATATACAATGAGCAGTTCTTC.

The sample holds a few counts of this clonotype. The chain uses TRBV6-1 and TRBJ1-4; 10 nucleotides align to TRBD1. With 2 bases clipped from V and 4 bases from J, the junction kept 13 bases outside the gene matches. The CDR3 is made up of 19 amino acids. Germline loops: CDR1 MNHNS, CDR2 SASEGT. The CDR3: CASSEFSPGQGTLNEKLFF. The CDR3 nucleotides read TGTGCCAGCAGTGAATTCTCACCGGGACAGGGGACCCTTAATGAAAAACTGTTTTTT.

This clonotype was seen a few times. This chain connects TRBV10-3 to TRBJ2-3, with TRBD2 matching 10 bases. Germline values: CDR1 ENHRY, CDR2 SYGVKD. V lost 0 bases and J lost 1; bases outside the gene matches: 13. This CDR3 comprises 20 residues. This chain's CDR3 is CAISESGLAGESKRTDTQYF. The CDR3 region has the DNA TGTGCCATCAGTGAGTCAGGTCTAGCGGGAGAATCAAAACGCACAGATACGCAGTATTTT.

The chain combines TRBV5-1 with TRBJ1-2; TRBD1 matches 10 bases. The CDR3 spans 13 residues. The trim removed 4 bases at V and 6 bases at J, leaving 3 bases unmatched. Per germline, CDR1 SGHRS and CDR2 YFSETQ. The CDR3 coding sequence is TGCGCCAGCAGCGCCGGGACAGGGGATGGCTACACCTTC. It translates to CASSAGTGDGYTF.

The rearrangement links TRBV29-1 to TRBJ1-5, with TRBD1 as a possible D gene (5 bases). Between the trimmed V and J ends, which lost 7 bases and 6 bases, there was a span of 16 bases. The CDR3 has 13 residues. Germline V CDR1 and CDR2: SQVTM, ANQGSEA. The CDR3: CSAATNQGQPQHF. For the CDR3, the DNA is TGCAGCGCTGCGACAAATCAGGGTCAGCCCCAGCATTTT.

This clonotype was seen many times. The chain combines TRBV30 with TRBJ1-1; TRBD1 matches at 9 bases. With V trimmed by 3 bases and J by 5 bases, 4 bases remained unmatched. CDR1 and CDR2 from the germline V gene are GTSNPN and SVGIG (reference sequence). CDR3 size: 13 residues. The CDR3 is CAWRRTGVTEAFF. DNA for the CDR3: TGTGCCTGGAGGAGGACAGGGGTGACTGAAGCTTTCTTT.

This clonotype was found a few times. The rearrangement joins TRBV4-1 to TRBJ1-1, with 8 positions matching TRBD1. Losses at the gene ends were 2 bases for V and 3 bases for J; bases not matched to a gene: 2. There are 14 residues in the CDR3. CDR1 MGHRA and CDR2 YSYEKL come from the germline V gene. The CDR3 loop is CASSQLTGDTEAFF. The CDR3, as DNA: TGCGCCAGCAGCCAACTGACAGGGGACACTGAAGCTTTCTTT.

This chain uses TRBV28 with TRBJ1-1; TRBD1 matches at 8 bases. The CDR3 loop spans 15 amino acids. With 6 bases clipped from V and 9 bases from J, the junction kept 15 bases outside the gene matches. CDR1 and CDR2 (germline): MDHEN, SYDVKM. The CDR3 region is CASRGTGSQPTKAFF. As DNA, the CDR3 is TGTGCCAGCAGAGGGACAGGATCCCAACCTACCAAAGCTTTCTTT.

Regarding this clonotype: No conserved phenylalanine or tryptophan ends this CDR3, so it is likely a read error. The V gene is TRBV7-9, the J gene TRBJ2-7; 8 positions match TRBD2. The germline V gene has CDR1 SEHNR and CDR2 FQNEAQ (reference sequence). With 6 bases clipped from V and 6 bases from J, the junction kept 4 bases outside the gene matches. The CDR3 is 12 amino acids. The CDR3 is CASRAAGGEQYS. CDR3 in DNA: TGTGCCAGCAGGGCTGCGGGGGGCGAGCAGTACTCC.

Remarks on this clonotype: A much larger clone is a single base away; this may be a read error. The chain combines TRBV3-1 with TRBJ1-1, with D possibly being TRBD1 (5 bases). The CDR3 contains 14 residues. Germline CDR1 LGHDT, CDR2 YNNKEL (reference sequence). The V end lost 3 bases, the J end lost 0 bases, and 8 bases lay between the germline ends. CDR3 amino acids: CASSHQGMNTEAFF. CDR3 DNA: TGTGCCAGCAGCCATCAGGGTATGAACACTGAAGCTTTCTTT.

This clonotype was detected a few times. The chain recombines TRBV6-1 with TRBJ2-3; D is perhaps TRBD2 (6 bases). V lost 4 bases to trimming and J lost 0 bases, with 11 bases between them. The CDR3 loop spans 15 amino acids. Per germline, CDR1 MNHNS and CDR2 SASEGT. The CDR3 region has the DNA TGTGCCAGCAGTGCCAAGGGGACTAGCACAGATACGCAGTATTTT. This translates into CASSAKGTSTDTQYF.

This clonotype was recorded at least ten times. The V call is TRBV11-2, the J call TRBJ1-3; D gene ambiguous. Germline V gives CDR1 SGHAT, CDR2 FQNNGV. The CDR3 length is 15 residues. Trimming removed 4 bases from V and 1 base from J, with 11 bases in between. The CDR3 sequence is CASSSRHPSGNTIYF. In nucleotides, the CDR3 is TGTGCCAGCAGCTCTCGGCACCCTTCTGGAAACACCATATATTTT.

This clonotype was recorded a few times. The chain carries TRBV20-1 and TRBJ2-7, with 7 bases fitting TRBD2. The CDR3 is 14 residues long. CDR1 and CDR2 from the germline V gene are DFQATT and SNEGSKA (reference sequence). J gave up 4 bases and V 2 bases, and 8 bases lay outside the gene matches. The CDR3 is CSARIVAGSYEQYF. The CDR3, as DNA: TGCAGTGCTAGAATAGTAGCGGGTTCTTACGAGCAGTACTTC.

This clonotype was seen many times. The V and J genes are TRBV10-3 and TRBJ2-7, with a possible D match to TRBD2 (6 bases). CDR1 ENHRY and CDR2 SYGVKD come from the germline V gene. Trimming left V 4 bases short and J 0 bases short, with 28 bases between. The CDR3 totals 20 residues. In nucleotides, the CDR3 is TGTGCCATCAGTGGAGAGCCAGGTGTAGGTAATAGCGGCAGCTCCTACGAGCAGTACTTC. Its translation: CAISGEPGVGNSGSSYEQYF.

This clonotype was counted at least ten times. V is TRBV3-1 and J is TRBJ1-5; D is unresolved. Trimming left V 1 base short and J 6 bases short, with 4 bases between. Per germline, CDR1 LGHDT and CDR2 YNNKEL (reference sequence). This CDR3 is built from 12 residues. CDR3 in amino acids: CASSQGGQPQHF. The DNA for the CDR3 is TGTGCCAGCAGCCAAGGTGGTCAGCCCCAGCATTTT.